This is a list of T cell receptor beta chains from one sample in a study of blood T cell repertoires in COVID-19. Assay used: immunoSEQ multiplex PCR; TCRdb lists only in-frame clones, some missing. The profile shows 200,000 to 250,000 clones, 83% of them singletons. The specimen was peripheral blood. These TCRs come from a man aged 45 to 65 with active or convalescent COVID-19. Both conserved end residues are part of each CDR3. The order of the fields is V gene, J gene, clone size, D gene, CDR3 protein, CDR3 DNA. A D gene is named only where the DNA matches it firmly. Clone sizes are given selectively: once, few, many, or a class where the clone is expanded.

>TRBV18|TRBJ1-2|-|-
CASSQGPGDYGYTF
TGTGCCAGCTCACAGGGGCCGGGGGACTATGGCTACACCTTC
>TRBV5-1|TRBJ2-2|-|TRBD2
CASSFRTSGPNTGELFF
TGCGCCAGCAGCTTCCGAACTAGCGGCCCCAACACCGGGGAGCTGTTTTTT
>TRBV18|TRBJ2-1|-|TRBD2
CASASGGAWNEQFF
TGTGCCAGCGCTAGCGGGGGGGCTTGGAATGAGCAGTTCTTC
>TRBV7-2|TRBJ2-5|-|-
CASSLYQRGETQYF
TGTGCCAGCAGCTTATATCAGCGAGGGGAGACCCAGTACTTC
>TRBV5-1|TRBJ1-2|-|-
CASSHRGRNYGYTF
TGCGCCAGCAGCCACCGTGGTCGGAACTATGGCTACACCTTC
>TRBV6-1|TRBJ2-7|-|TRBD2
CASSELAGGPSYEQYF
TGTGCCAGCAGTGAACTAGCGGGAGGGCCCTCCTACGAGCAGTACTTC
>TRBV7-9|TRBJ1-1|once|-
CASSFPRNTEAFF
TGTGCCAGCAGCTTCCCGAGGAACACTGAAGCTTTCTTT
>TRBV7-2|TRBJ1-6|once|TRBD1
CASSLRQGTNSPLHF
TGTGCCAGCAGCTTGCGACAGGGGACTAATTCACCCCTCCACTTT
>TRBV6-1|TRBJ1-1|-|-
CASSPPRRSAEAFF
TGTGCCAGCAGTCCCCCCCGGAGGTCCGCTGAAGCTTTCTTT
>TRBV4-3|TRBJ2-3|-|TRBD2
CASSLSGTSGDTQYF
TGCGCCAGCAGCCTATCCGGGACTAGCGGAGATACGCAGTATTTT
>TRBV6-1|TRBJ1-2|-|-
CASSDRGNYGYTF
TGTGCCAGCAGTGATAGGGGAAACTATGGCTACACCTTC
>TRBV24-1|TRBJ2-3|-|-
CATSESTALGTQYF
TGTGCCACCAGTGAATCGACAGCTCTCGGTACGCAGTATTTT
>TRBV7-3|TRBJ2-3|-|TRBD2
CASSLGAGGTDTQYF
TGTGCCAGCAGCCTCGGAGCGGGAGGCACAGATACGCAGTATTTT
>TRBV6-2/TRBV6-3|TRBJ2-1|-|TRBD2
CASSYPGTTPYNEQFF
TGTGCCAGCAGTTACCCCGGGACTACCCCCTACAATGAGCAGTTCTTC
>TRBV19|TRBJ1-3|few|-
CASSIPRGEASGNTIYF
TGTGCCAGTAGTATTCCCAGGGGAGAAGCGTCTGGAAACACCATATATTTT
>TRBV5-6|TRBJ1-2|-|TRBD1
CASSPLVGTGGHSNYGYTF
TGTGCCAGCAGCCCCCTGGTCGGGACAGGGGGACATTCTAACTATGGCTACACCTTC